This T cell receptor (beta chain) originates from a study of shared clonotypes between healthy human individuals. The CDR3 consists of 17 residues. Germline loops: CDR1 LGHNT, CDR2 FRNRAP. The V end was cut by 0 bases, the J end by 3 bases, with 17 bases between. Terminally differentiated effector memory CD45RA+ cells were excluded by CCR7 positive selection of CD45RO-negative cells. Recent vaccinations or acute infections were absent in the healthy HIV-negative adult donors. Deep-level assay runs were performed. TCRdb's copy holds only in-frame clones and misses some; the assay was immunoSEQ multiplex PCR. The sample lists around 1.9 million clones, 90% to 95% occurring once.

The chain carries TRBV12-5 and TRBJ1-1; a possible D gene is TRBD1 (6 bases). This TCR was recovered from a man between 18 and 35 years old in good health. Some clones in this sample may be carry-over from other donors' samples. The sample taken for sequencing was naive CD8+ T cells from PBMCs. The CDR3 DNA sequence: TGTGCTAGTGGTTTGGTACTCGGGGGGGCCGTATACACTGAAGCTTTCTTT. It codes for CASGLVLGGAVYTEAFF.